Shown below are 14 T cell receptor beta chains from a single sample sequenced in a study of blood T cells in healthy people across ages. The authors ran a second PCR of roughly 6 to 12 cycles using a sample-barcoded 5' primer and a J-beta primer mix. In TCRdb, the 5' RACE reads were re-called with MiXCR into one record per CDR3 protein. The data show about 780,000 distinct CDR3 sequences, with 46% seen just once and 15% to 20% held by the top ten. Sequencing was carried out using blood. These receptor sequences come from an elderly man in good health.

The chain has TRBV9 and TRBJ2-1; D is unclear. Germline CDR1 SGDLS, CDR2 YYNGEE. Trimming removed 4 bases at V and 0 bases at J, with 17 bases between. The CDR3 spans 17 residues. CDR3 protein: CASSPGFALSSYNEQFF. CDR3 nucleotide sequence: TGTGCCAGCAGCCCCGGGTTTGCCCTCAGCTCCTACAATGAGCAGTTCTTC.

This clonotype has a handful of counts. This rearrangement joins TRBV20-1 to TRBJ2-3, with D perhaps TRBD2 (6 bases). CDR1 and CDR2 from the germline V gene are DFQATT and SNEGSKA (reference sequence). CDR3 length: 14 amino acids. Trimming took off 3 bases at V and 2 bases at J, with 12 bases between the two ends. CDR3 amino acids: CSASMGLTTDTQYF. CDR3 nucleotide sequence: TGCAGTGCTAGTATGGGACTCACCACAGATACGCAGTATTTT.

CDR3 in amino acids: CASRPTSGGAGTQYF. DNA of the CDR3: TGTGCCAGCAGACCGACTAGCGGGGGGGCCGGAACCCAGTACTTC. This chain uses TRBV7-2 with TRBJ2-7; 14 nucleotides line up with TRBD2. CDR1 is SGHTA, CDR2 FQGNSA, per germline. J gave up 10 bases and V 6 bases, and 11 bases lay outside the gene matches. The CDR3 is made up of 15 amino acids.

The V and J genes are TRBV7-2 and TRBJ2-3, with a possible D match to TRBD1 (6 bases). The CDR3 loop spans 15 amino acids. Germline V gene lookup returns CDR1 SGHTA and CDR2 FQGNSA. V lost 9 bases and J 0 bases, leaving 16 bases between the germline ends. In DNA form, the CDR3 reads TGTGCCAGTCAACTCGACAGGACTAGCACAGATACGCAGTATTTT. It specifies CASQLDRTSTDTQYF.

The chain combines TRBV10-3 with TRBJ1-1; maybe TRBD1 (6 bases). The CDR3 contains 15 residues. The V and J ends lost 6 bases and 1 base respectively, with 15 bases between them. Germline loops: CDR1 ENHRY, CDR2 SYGVKD. As DNA, the CDR3 is TGTGCCATCAGGGATCGGGACACCGGGAACACTGAAGCTTTCTTT. This translates into CAIRDRDTGNTEAFF.

The chain recombines TRBV20-1 with TRBJ2-5; 7 nucleotides line up with TRBD2. CDR3 size: 12 residues. Germline trimming cut 3 bases from V and 5 bases from J; bases unmatched to any gene: 3. The germline gives CDR1 DFQATT, CDR2 SNEGSKA (reference sequence). Written as DNA, the CDR3 is TGCAGTGCTAGTGGCGGGAGCGAGACCCAGTACTTC. This gives the protein CSASGGSETQYF.

This clonotype showed up just a few times. The gene calls are TRBV25-1 and TRBJ1-2; no definite D call. CDR3 length: 15 amino acids. Trimming took 1 base from V and 4 from J, leaving 13 bases between them. Germline V CDR1 and CDR2: MGHDK, SYGVNS. Here the CDR3 reads CASSESAYGGYGYTF. The CDR3 DNA reads as TGTGCCAGCAGTGAATCGGCCTATGGCGGCTATGGCTACACCTTC.

A few counts support this clonotype. The chain has TRBV7-3 and TRBJ2-3; no clear D. V lost 5 bases and J 7 bases, leaving 13 bases between the germline ends. The CDR3 is made up of 13 amino acids. CDR1 is SGHTA and CDR2 is FQGTGA in the germline V gene. For the CDR3, the DNA is TGTGCCAGCAGCAACGACGGTGCACATACGCAGTATTTT. Its protein is CASSNDGAHTQYF.

This rearrangement joins TRBV25-1 to TRBJ1-4; TRBD1 agrees at 7 bases. Trimming took 6 bases from V and 7 from J; bases not matched to a gene: 11. The germline CDR1 and CDR2 sequences are MGHDK and SYGVNS. This CDR3 has 15 amino acids. The CDR3: CASSRDRVEGEKLFF. The CDR3 DNA sequence: TGTGCCAGCAGCCGCGACAGGGTAGAAGGTGAAAAACTGTTTTTT.

This clonotype was seen a handful of times. This chain connects TRBV7-8 to TRBJ2-1, with D possibly called TRBD1 or TRBD2 (5 bases each). This CDR3 has 17 amino acids. Trimming left V 5 bases short and J 2 bases short, with 19 bases between. Germline CDR1 reads SGHVS; CDR2 reads FQNEAQ. The CDR3, as DNA: TGTGCCAGCAGCCCGCCCGGTGGGGCGGGCGCCTACAATGAGCAGTTCTTC. Residues: CASSPPGGAGAYNEQFF.

About this clonotype itself: One end of the junction is discordant with germline, which a read error may explain. The chain recombines TRBV11-2 with TRBJ2-2, with D perhaps assigned TRBD1 or TRBD2 (6 bases each). There are 16 residues in the CDR3. Per the germline V gene, CDR1 is SGHAT and CDR2 is FQNNGV. The CDR3 loop reads CASSPIRGRNTGGLFF. Here the CDR3 DNA reads TGTGCCAGCAGTCCTATCCGGGGGCGGAACACCGGGGGGCTGTTTTTT.

The chain carries TRBV6-1 and TRBJ1-5; D ambiguous. With 7 bases removed from V and 5 bases from J, the gap between germline ends came to 9 bases. The germline V gene encodes CDR1 MNHNS and CDR2 SASEGT. The CDR3 has 12 residues. This CDR3 is CASTQNYQPQHF. The DNA of the CDR3 is TGTGCCAGCACACAGAACTATCAGCCCCAGCATTTT.

This clonotype was seen at least ten times. The rearrangement links TRBV7-2 to TRBJ2-7; 9 bases match TRBD2. The ends lost 2 bases at V and 4 bases at J; junction bases unmatched: 3. Germline CDR1 reads SGHTA; CDR2 reads FQGNSA. This CDR3 has 14 residues. The CDR3 nucleotides read TGTGCCAGCAGCTTATCACTAGCGGGTTACGAGCAGTACTTC. This sequence encodes CASSLSLAGYEQYF.

This clonotype has ten or more counts. V is TRBV12-3 or TRBV12-4 and J is TRBJ2-3; no clear D. V lost 4 bases, J lost 1 base, and 12 bases lay in between. This CDR3 comprises 15 residues. The CDR3 bases are TGTGCCAGCAGTTCCTTGAGGCTCGGCACAGATACGCAGTATTTT. Amino acids: CASSSLRLGTDTQYF.